This TCR beta chain came from a study of T cells in Graves' hyperthyroidism and ophthalmopathy. Study-level findings and limits: A 13 V-J model separated ophthalmopathy from stable hyperthyroidism. Most clonotypes expanded in the thyroid (above 0.001) were also present in blood.

Patients were excluded for uncontrolled infection, other autoimmune disease, pregnancy or lactation. Thyroid ultrasound and orbital computed tomography, with clinical symptoms and serum thyroxine and TRAb, informed diagnoses. V lost 5 bases to trimming and J lost 3 bases, with 11 bases between them. The CDR3 runs 13 residues. Germline V lookup: CDR1 SGHTA, CDR2 FQGNSA. Using RNA transcripts as the source, TCR beta CDR3 regions were amplified. Using the HTBI primer set, a first-round RT-PCR was run on the TCR CDR3. TCRdb independently ran MiXCR on the multiplex PCR reads; one entry per CDR3 protein. The sample includes hundreds of thousands of distinct CDR3 sequences, 45% of them seen just once. This clonotype was detected only a few times. Its antigen is currently unknown.

Sequenced input: peripheral blood or thyroid tissue (not recorded which). V gene TRBV7-2 combines with J gene TRBJ2-7, with D possibly matching TRBD1 (5 bases). This TCR was recovered from an adult man with Graves' disease, either hyperthyroidism or ophthalmopathy (not recorded which). The CDR3 DNA is TGTGCCAGCAGCGCCGGACAAATCTACGAGCAGTACTTC. Protein sequence: CASSAGQIYEQYF.